What follows are 11 T cell receptor beta chains derived from one specimen sequenced in a study of blood T cell repertoires in COVID-19. Only in-frame clones appear in the TCRdb table, and some are missing; sequencing was by immunoSEQ multiplex PCR. The table has about 160,000 clones, roughly 90% seen once. Specimen: peripheral blood. These receptors originate from a man in his 60s with acute or convalescent COVID-19.

This chain connects TRBV11-2 to TRBJ2-1, with D possibly TRBD2 on 6 matching bases. This CDR3 comprises 15 residues. The ends were cut back, 1 base at V and 8 bases at J, with 15 bases in the middle. Germline CDR1 and CDR2: SGHAT and FQNNGV. The CDR3 sequence: CASSLVFGGIDEQFF. CDR3 nucleotides: TGTGCCAGCAGCTTAGTATTCGGGGGAATCGATGAGCAGTTCTTC.

This chain uses TRBV6-2 or TRBV6-3 with TRBJ1-1; 9 bases align to TRBD1. Germline V gene data show CDR1 as MNHEY and CDR2 as SVGEGT. This CDR3 is 17 amino acids long. Losses at the gene ends were 3 bases for V and 0 bases for J; bases not matched to a gene: 8. The CDR3 loop reads CASSYSNRGRMNTEAFF. The CDR3 coding sequence is TGTGCCAGCAGTTATTCGAACAGGGGGCGGATGAACACTGAAGCTTTCTTT.

V gene TRBV11-2 combines with J gene TRBJ1-2, with a possible D match to TRBD1 (5 bases). The CDR3 is 15 amino acids. The germline gives CDR1 SGHAT, CDR2 FQNNGV. The V end lost 1 base, the J end lost 5 bases, and 14 bases lay between the germline ends. The CDR3: CASSLGSTVHYGYTF. The CDR3 coding sequence is TGTGCCAGCAGCTTAGGGTCGACAGTCCATTATGGCTACACCTTC.

J is TRBJ1-2 and V is TRBV12-3 or TRBV12-4; 8 bases are shared with TRBD1. V lost 6 bases to trimming and J lost 5 bases; unmatched junction nucleotides: 5. This CDR3 region has 13 residues. The DNA of the CDR3 is TGTGCCAGCAGCAGGGGGCGCATGTATGGCTACACCTTC. It codes for CASSRGRMYGYTF.

The chain uses TRBV19 and TRBJ1-2; D uncertain. V was pared by 6 bases and J by 8 bases, with 25 bases between. The CDR3 spans 16 residues. Germline assignment: CDR1 LNHDA and CDR2 SQIVND (reference sequence). As DNA, the CDR3 is TGTGCCAGTAGCCCCGAACCAGGTCGGGCTCCGGGGGGCTACACCTTC. This translates into CASSPEPGRAPGGYTF. The variable domain in full, with the rest retrieved from reference TRBV19 and TRBJ1-2, is DGGITQSPKYLFRKEGQNVTLSCEQNLNHDAMYWYRQDPGQGLRLIYYSQIVNDFQKGDIAEGYSVSREKKESFPLTVTSAQKNPTAFYLCASSPEPGRAPGGYTFGSGTRLTVV.

The chain joins TRBV6-5 to TRBJ2-2; 7 bases map to TRBD1. Germline assignment: CDR1 MNHEY and CDR2 SVGAGI. V was pared by 11 bases and J by 1 base, with 4 bases of the junction left unmatched. CDR3 length: 13 amino acids. DNA for the CDR3: TGTGCCGTCCGGGACAGGAACACCGGGGAGCTGTTTTTT. Protein sequence: CAVRDRNTGELFF.

This rearrangement joins TRBV19 to TRBJ1-2; D gene uncertain. V lost 2 bases, J lost 1 base, and 11 bases lay in between. The CDR3 has 15 amino acids. CDR1 LNHDA and CDR2 SQIVND come from the germline V gene (reference sequence). The DNA of the CDR3 is TGTGCCAGTAGTATAAGTCGCCGGGGTAACTATGGCTACACCTTC. It is translated as CASSISRRGNYGYTF.

This clone came up once. The J gene is TRBJ1-2, the V gene TRBV12-5; 9 nucleotides match TRBD1. Germline V lookup: CDR1 LGHNT, CDR2 FRNRAP. This CDR3 is built from 14 residues. The V and J ends lost 7 bases and 5 bases, in that order; junction bases with no gene match: 8. The CDR3 protein is CASAGGTGTYGYTF. CDR3 DNA: TGTGCTAGTGCCGGGGGGACAGGGACGTATGGCTACACCTTC.

The chain couples TRBV5-1 to TRBJ2-1; TRBD2 matches at 8 bases. CDR1 is SGHRS and CDR2 is YFSETQ in the germline V gene. There are 15 residues in the CDR3. V trimming: 1 base; J trimming: 7 bases; junction bases outside the gene matches: 7. CDR3 loop: CASSLLSGGGNEQFF. For the CDR3, the DNA is TGCGCCAGCAGCTTGTTAAGCGGGGGTGGTAATGAGCAGTTCTTC.

The chain employs TRBV2 and TRBJ1-5, with TRBD1 identical over 7 bases. The CDR3 extends over 13 amino acids. V trimming: 7 bases; J trimming: 1 base; junction bases outside the gene matches: 1. Germline CDR1 SNHLY, CDR2 FYNNEI. The CDR3 loop is CASTTGSNQPQHF. The CDR3 nucleotides read TGTGCCAGCACGACAGGGAGCAATCAGCCCCAGCATTTT. The whole variable domain, remainder taken from reference TRBV2 and TRBJ1-5, is EPEVTQTPSHQVTQMGQEVILRCVPISNHLYFYWYRQILGQKVEFLVSFYNNEISEKSEIFDDQFSVERPDGSNFTLKIRSTKLEDSAMYFCASTTGSNQPQHFGDGTRLSIL.

The chain employs TRBV3-1 (or the pseudogene TRBV3-2) and TRBJ2-1; D uncertain. Looked up from germline, CDR1 is LGHDT and CDR2 is YNNKEL (reference sequence). CDR3 length: 15 residues. V was clipped by 1 base and J by 0 bases, with 7 bases between them. This chain's CDR3 is CASSQVRSSYNEQFF. In DNA, the CDR3 is TGTGCCAGCAGCCAAGTGCGGAGCTCCTACAATGAGCAGTTCTTC.